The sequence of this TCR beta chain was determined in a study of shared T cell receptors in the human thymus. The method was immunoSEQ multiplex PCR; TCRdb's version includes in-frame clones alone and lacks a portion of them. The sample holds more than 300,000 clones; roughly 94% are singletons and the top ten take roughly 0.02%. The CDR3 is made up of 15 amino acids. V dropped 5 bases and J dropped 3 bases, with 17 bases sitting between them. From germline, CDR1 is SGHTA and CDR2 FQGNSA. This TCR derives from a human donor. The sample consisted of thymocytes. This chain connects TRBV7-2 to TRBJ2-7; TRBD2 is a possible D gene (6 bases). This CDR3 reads CASSGFQRADYEQYF. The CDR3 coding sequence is TGTGCCAGCAGCGGATTCCAGCGGGCCGACTACGAGCAGTACTTC.